This T cell receptor (beta chain) was recovered during a study of T cell repertoires in cytomegalovirus infection. On the study more broadly: Recently described HLA-C-restricted plus well-studied HLA-B-restricted CMV epitopes were used.

In this sample, this clonotype turned up a few times. Its specificity is not known. TCRdb analysed the reads with MiXCR anew, one entry per CDR3 protein. Here the sample spans about 85,000 distinct CDR3 sequences, approximately 43% being singletons. General study findings and limits: The ex vivo response showed dominance by HLA-C-restricted CMV-specific TCR beta clonotypes. Identification of carriers of CMV plus the relevant HLA was achieved through cumulative public TCR beta family frequency.

The CDR3 has 14 amino acids. CDR1 and CDR2 (germline): SGHVS, FNYEAQ. V was shortened by 5 bases and J by 2 bases, with 13 bases between the two germline ends. This receptor was identified in a human donor in good health (CMV status not recorded). Some clones in this sample may be carry-over from other donors' samples. Specimen: CD8+ T cells from cultured PBMCs, collected from culture after CMV antigen stimulation. V is TRBV7-6 and J is TRBJ2-7, with a possible D match to TRBD2 (6 bases). CDR3 DNA sequence: TGTGCCAGCAGCCGGTTGGCGGGGCCCTACGAGCAGTACTTC. This codes for CASSRLAGPYEQYF.